The 5 T cell receptor beta chains reported below all come from one sample, sequenced in a study of CD8 T cells in Susac syndrome. Random hexamers were used to reverse transcribe the RNA input (about 0.45 to 1 ug). MiXCR was run by TCRdb on the immunoSEQ multiplex PCR reads, yielding one entry per CDR3 protein. Of about 150,000 distinct CDR3 sequences listed, approximately 94% are singletons. The sample consisted of CD4+ T cells from PBMCs. These receptors all come from a human donor with Susac syndrome.

The chain joins TRBV20-1 to TRBJ2-1; 9 bases align to TRBD1. J gave up 4 bases and V 3 bases, and 4 bases lay outside the gene matches. The CDR3 loop spans 14 amino acids. Germline lookup yields CDR1 DFQATT and CDR2 SNEGSKA (reference sequence). In DNA form, the CDR3 reads TGCAGTGCTAGCAAAGGGACAGGGTACAATGAGCAGTTCTTC. This encodes CSASKGTGYNEQFF.

V usage is TRBV18 and J usage is TRBJ2-3; no clear D gene. This CDR3 contains 13 residues. Per the germline V gene, CDR1 is KGHSH and CDR2 is LQKENI. Trimming took 4 bases from V and 5 from J, leaving 10 bases between them. CDR3 region: CASSRLHQDTQYF. CDR3 sequence (DNA): TGTGCCAGCTCACGGTTGCACCAAGATACGCAGTATTTT.

The chain is built from TRBV29-1 and TRBJ1-1, with a tentative D call TRBD1 (6 bases). Germline CDR1 and CDR2: SQVTM and ANQGSEA. V was cut by 0 bases and J by 1 base, with 12 bases left in between. This CDR3 is built from 15 residues. The CDR3 loop is CSVEDKETGNTEAFF. Written as DNA, the CDR3 is TGCAGCGTTGAAGATAAGGAGACAGGGAACACTGAAGCTTTCTTT.

The rearrangement uses TRBV19 and TRBJ1-4; D is perhaps TRBD1 (6 bases). The CDR3 is made up of 13 amino acids. V was clipped by 5 bases and J by 7 bases, with 11 bases between them. Per the germline V gene, CDR1 is LNHDA and CDR2 is SQIVND (reference sequence). CDR3: CASSFRTVEKLFF. The DNA of the CDR3 is TGTGCCAGTAGTTTCAGGACAGTTGAAAAACTGTTTTTT.

J is TRBJ1-2 and V is TRBV27; no definite D call. With 8 bases removed from V and 4 bases from J, the gap between germline ends came to 17 bases. The CDR3 is made up of 14 amino acids. CDR1 is MNHEY and CDR2 is SMNVEV in the germline V gene (reference sequence). The CDR3 here is CASRPALAGYGYTF. The CDR3 DNA follows: TGTGCCAGCCGTCCCGCGCTGGCCGGCTATGGCTACACCTTC.